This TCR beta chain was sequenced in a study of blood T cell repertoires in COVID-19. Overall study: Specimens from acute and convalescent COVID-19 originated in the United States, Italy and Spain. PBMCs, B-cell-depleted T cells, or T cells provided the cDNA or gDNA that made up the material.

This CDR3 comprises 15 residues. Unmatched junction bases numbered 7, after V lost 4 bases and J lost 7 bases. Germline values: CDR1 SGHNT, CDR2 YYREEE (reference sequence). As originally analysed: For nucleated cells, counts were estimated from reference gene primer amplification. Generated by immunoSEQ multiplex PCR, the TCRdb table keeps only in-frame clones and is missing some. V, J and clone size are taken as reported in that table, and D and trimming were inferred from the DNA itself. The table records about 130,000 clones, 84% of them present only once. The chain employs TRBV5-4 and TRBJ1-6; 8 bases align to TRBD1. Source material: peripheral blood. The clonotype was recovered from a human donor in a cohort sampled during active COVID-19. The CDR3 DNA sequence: TGTGCCAGCAGCAGGGGACAGGACTCAAATTCACCCCTCCACTTT. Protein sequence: CASSRGQDSNSPLHF.